The 21 T cell receptor beta chains below come from one sample, sequenced in a study of blood T cell repertoires in COVID-19. Assay used: immunoSEQ multiplex PCR; TCRdb lists only in-frame clones, some missing. The table shows 200,000 to 250,000 clones, with around 83% occurring only once. Sequencing used peripheral blood. The receptors originated from a woman of 80 years or more with COVID-19, enrolled during active disease.

The chain carries TRBV18 and TRBJ1-5; D is unclear. Germline values: CDR1 KGHSH, CDR2 LQKENI. This CDR3 has 16 amino acids. V lost 2 bases to trimming and J lost 0 bases, with 11 bases between them. CDR3 DNA: TGTGCCAGCTCACCAGAGGCCGGGTTTAGCAATCAGCCCCAGCATTTT. This gives the protein CASSPEAGFSNQPQHF.

This chain connects TRBV4-1 to TRBJ1-6, with TRBD1 as a possible D gene (6 bases). Germline lookup yields CDR1 MGHRA and CDR2 YSYEKL. The CDR3 spans 16 residues. Trimming removed 1 base at V and 6 bases at J, with 13 bases between. The CDR3 region has the DNA TGCGCCAGCAGCCAAGCTGACAGGCAGGGTAATTCACCCCTCCACTTT. Amino acids: CASSQADRQGNSPLHF.

The rearrangement links TRBV12-3 or TRBV12-4 to TRBJ1-1; D remains unclear. Trimming left V 3 bases short and J 4 bases short, with 9 bases between. The CDR3 spans 13 residues. CDR3 DNA: TGTGCCAGCAGTTTCGGTGAGAGCACTGAAGCTTTCTTT. The encoded protein is CASSFGESTEAFF.

The chain combines TRBV19 with TRBJ1-5; 9 nucleotides match TRBD1. The CDR3 length is 17 residues. The J segment lost 12 bases and the V segment lost 3 bases, leaving 18 bases of the junction unmatched. The germline V gene encodes CDR1 LNHDA and CDR2 SQIVND (reference sequence). CDR3 sequence reads: CASSIETDPGQGLSQHF. The CDR3 nucleotides are TGTGCCAGTAGTATTGAGACCGACCCGGGACAGGGACTAAGCCAGCATTTT.

The chain joins TRBV19 to TRBJ1-1; 7 bases map to TRBD1. CDR1 LNHDA and CDR2 SQIVND come from the germline V gene (reference sequence). J was trimmed by 4 bases and V by 5 bases; bases with no gene match: 4. This CDR3 is 13 amino acids long. The CDR3 DNA reads as TGTGCCAGTAGTCGGGACAGATCCACTGAAGCTTTCTTT. Translated, it gives CASSRDRSTEAFF. The full variable domain, its missing parts supplied by reference TRBV19 and TRBJ1-1, is DGGITQSPKYLFRKEGQNVTLSCEQNLNHDAMYWYRQDPGQGLRLIYYSQIVNDFQKGDIAEGYSVSREKKESFPLTVTSAQKNPTAFYLCASSRDRSTEAFFGQGTRLTVV.

This clone has only a few counts. V gene TRBV7-3 combines with J gene TRBJ2-2; 9 bases are shared with TRBD1. The CDR3 spans 16 residues. Germline CDR1 reads SGHTA; CDR2 reads FQGTGA. With V trimmed by 2 bases and J by 4 bases, 5 bases remained unmatched. CDR3: CASSLSGTGSTGELFF. The CDR3, as DNA: TGTGCCAGCAGCTTATCAGGGACAGGGAGCACCGGGGAGCTGTTTTTT.

The chain is built from TRBV30 and TRBJ1-1, with D unclear. Germline CDR1 and CDR2: GTSNPN and SVGIG (reference sequence). This CDR3 is 11 amino acids long. Trimming took 1 base from V and 6 from J, leaving 6 bases between them. Here the CDR3 reads CAWSGSSEAFF. CDR3 in DNA: TGTGCCTGGAGTGGGAGCTCTGAAGCTTTCTTT.

The chain combines TRBV28 with TRBJ2-4; D is perhaps TRBD1 (5 bases). The V gene's germline CDR1 is MDHEN and CDR2 SYDVKM. V dropped 5 bases and J dropped 6 bases, with 17 bases sitting between them. CDR3 size: 15 residues. DNA of the CDR3: TGTGCCAGCAGTAAGTCAGGGTCCTATGGAAACATTCAGTACTTC. Translated, it gives CASSKSGSYGNIQYF.

The chain has TRBV9 and TRBJ2-2; the D is unclear. The CDR3 length is 16 residues. CDR1 and CDR2 from the germline V gene are SGDLS and YYNGEE. V gave up 0 bases and J gave up 7 bases, with 16 bases separating them. In DNA, the CDR3 is TGTGCCAGCAGCGTAGCTATGGGCGTCGGTGGCGGGGAGCTGTTTTTT. This codes for CASSVAMGVGGGELFF. Drawing the rest from reference TRBV9 and TRBJ2-2, the complete variable domain is DSGVTQTPKHLITATGQRVTLRCSPRSGDLSVYWYQQSLDQGLQFLIQYYNGEERAKGNILERFSAQQFPDLHSELNLSSLELGDSALYFCASSVAMGVGGGELFFGEGSRLTVL.

The chain employs TRBV4-1 and TRBJ1-1, with unresolved D. CDR1 is MGHRA and CDR2 is YSYEKL in the germline V gene. Trimming took off 2 bases at V and 0 bases at J, with 10 bases between the two ends. The CDR3 covers 15 residues. In DNA form, the CDR3 reads TGCGCCAGCAGCCAAAACACAGCTATGAACACTGAAGCTTTCTTT. As protein: CASSQNTAMNTEAFF.

The chain joins TRBV27 to TRBJ1-6; 7 nucleotides line up with TRBD1. V was clipped by 6 bases and J by 6 bases; unmatched bases: 2. CDR1 and CDR2 (germline): MNHEY, SMNVEV (reference sequence). CDR3 length: 13 amino acids. In nucleotides, the CDR3 is TGTGCCAGCAGACAGGGGCGTAATTCACCCCTCCACTTT. This gives the protein CASRQGRNSPLHF.

The chain employs TRBV7-9 and TRBJ2-6; 8 nucleotides agree with TRBD1. This CDR3 is 16 amino acids long. Trimming at V came to 3 bases and at J to 2 bases, leaving 3 bases not matched to a gene. Germline V lookup: CDR1 SEHNR, CDR2 FQNEAQ (reference sequence). The CDR3 loop reads CASSLDRVTGANVLTF. CDR3 nucleotides: TGTGCCAGCAGCTTGGACAGGGTGACTGGGGCCAACGTCCTGACTTTC.

The rearrangement joins TRBV4-2 to TRBJ2-7; TRBD1 matches at 11 bases. The CDR3 sequence is 15 residues long. V lost 4 bases, J lost 4 bases, and 6 bases stayed unmatched. The germline gives CDR1 LGHNA, CDR2 YNFKEQ. This chain's CDR3 is CASSRSGTGGYEQYF. The CDR3 region has the DNA TGTGCCAGCAGCCGATCCGGGACAGGGGGTTACGAGCAGTACTTC.

The gene calls are TRBV6-1 and TRBJ2-7; D not resolved. This CDR3 is built from 12 residues. Germline CDR1 MNHNS, CDR2 SASEGT. Trimming cost V 5 bases and J 0 bases, with 5 bases left between them. CDR3 nucleotide sequence: TGTGCCAGCAGTCTGAGCTCCTACGAGCAGTACTTC. Amino acid sequence: CASSLSSYEQYF.

This rearrangement joins TRBV9 to TRBJ1-2, with a weak D call TRBD1 (5 bases). Trimming removed 4 bases at V and 8 bases at J, with 18 bases between. Germline CDR1 and CDR2: SGDLS and YYNGEE. The CDR3 consists of 14 residues. The CDR3 here is CASSPRQWVSGYTF. The CDR3 DNA follows: TGTGCCAGCAGCCCTAGACAGTGGGTGAGCGGCTACACCTTC. Drawing the rest from reference TRBV9 and TRBJ1-2, the complete variable domain is DSGVTQTPKHLITATGQRVTLRCSPRSGDLSVYWYQQSLDQGLQFLIQYYNGEERAKGNILERFSAQQFPDLHSELNLSSLELGDSALYFCASSPRQWVSGYTFGSGTRLTVV.

This clone was counted at least ten times. The CDR3 region is CASSVTGQFGYTF. In DNA, the CDR3 is TGTGCCAGCAGCGTTACGGGACAGTTCGGCTACACCTTC. V and J are TRBV5-4 and TRBJ1-2, with 7 bases lining up with TRBD1. The V gene's germline CDR1 is SGHNT and CDR2 YYREEE (reference sequence). There are 13 residues in the CDR3. V dropped 4 bases and J dropped 8; count of bases not matched to a gene: 8.

In its sample, this clone was seen a few times. V and J are TRBV19 and TRBJ1-4; D is ambiguous. The CDR3 loop spans 16 amino acids. Germline CDR1 reads LNHDA; CDR2 reads SQIVND (reference sequence). V lost 7 bases, J lost 2 bases, and 17 bases lay in between. DNA for the CDR3: TGTGCCAGTACGAGGACGAGAGGGATCACTAATGAAAAACTGTTTTTT. This translates into CASTRTRGITNEKLFF.

The CDR3 here is CSVDEDEKLFF. In nucleotides, the CDR3 is TGCAGCGTTGACGAGGATGAAAAACTGTTTTTT. The rearrangement joins TRBV29-1 to TRBJ1-4; D ambiguous. CDR3 length: 11 residues. Per germline, CDR1 SQVTM and CDR2 ANQGSEA. The V end was cut by 3 bases, the J end by 6 bases, with 5 bases between.

The chain carries TRBV5-1 and TRBJ2-3, with D possibly matching TRBD1 (6 bases). Germline loops: CDR1 SGHRS, CDR2 YFSETQ. CDR3 length: 15 residues. V dropped 1 base and J dropped 2 bases, with 11 bases sitting between them. The CDR3 spells CASSLLTGDTDTQYF. DNA for the CDR3: TGCGCCAGCAGCTTGTTGACAGGCGACACAGATACGCAGTATTTT.

This clone was observed once. The chain combines TRBV5-1 with TRBJ2-1; D is undetermined. The germline CDR1 and CDR2 sequences are SGHRS and YFSETQ. V dropped 0 bases and J dropped 9 bases, with 13 bases sitting between them. The CDR3 totals 14 residues. In DNA, the CDR3 is TGCGCCAGCAGCTTGGAAGCTAGTGGTGGTGAGCAGTTCTTC. Translation gives CASSLEASGGEQFF.

The chain joins TRBV18 to TRBJ2-2; 9 bases are a match to TRBD2. Germline V gene lookup returns CDR1 KGHSH and CDR2 LQKENI. V shed 2 bases and J 2 bases; nucleotides not matched to a gene: 9. The CDR3 spans 18 residues. Written as DNA, the CDR3 is TGTGCCAGCTCACCAAGAGAACAACTAGCGGGTAACACCGGGGAGCTGTTTTTT. It yields the protein CASSPREQLAGNTGELFF.